This record covers a single TCR beta chain. Its antigen is undetermined. Expressed TCRB transcripts were sequenced, since all the RNA that had been isolated was reverse transcribed. Using immunoSEQ multiplex PCR, the repertoire was profiled, and TCRdb retains in-frame clones only, with some absent. The sample has about 620,000 clones, around a sixth seen once. This entry belongs to a study of beta chain features in type 1 diabetes. As for the study in general: Comparable age, gender and cell yields were observed in patients relative to healthy donors. Examination of sorted cells across all samples involved around 100,000,000 cells. Whole-study findings and limits: In comparison with healthy donors, patients had naive, central memory and Treg TCRB repertoires that appeared more similar.

Sort purity for all populations was recorded as exceeding 98%. The CDR3 is 13 residues long. The germline V gene encodes CDR1 SGHDT and CDR2 YYEEEE. Trimming cost V 1 base and J 4 bases, with 8 bases left between them. The chain employs TRBV5-6 and TRBJ1-2; no clear D. This sequence was found in a man younger than 35 in good health. Material for sequencing was naive CD4+ T cells from blood. DNA of the CDR3: TGTGCCAGCAGCTTGCGGGCAGCCTATGGCTACACCTTC. Translating gives CASSLRAAYGYTF.